This T cell receptor beta chain originates from a study of technical replicates of blood from four donors. This CDR3 comprises 19 residues. Germline V CDR1 and CDR2: LNHDA, SQIVND (reference sequence). The V gene end was trimmed by 7 bases and the J gene end by 5 bases; junction bases not matched to a gene: 24. This clone appeared once. Libraries were prepared by immunoSEQ multiplex PCR; TCRdb keeps only in-frame clonotypes and omits some of them. The sample has about 98,000 clones; 90% to 96% are singletons. The specimen sequenced was T cells isolated from PBMCs. The V and J genes are TRBV19 and TRBJ2-5, with 8 bases that match TRBD2. The origin of this receptor is a human donor in good health. The DNA for the CDR3 is TGTGCCAGTACTAAGGGGCCCCTGCTAGCGGGCCTAAAGATGGAGACCCAGTACTTC. Translating gives CASTKGPLLAGLKMETQYF.